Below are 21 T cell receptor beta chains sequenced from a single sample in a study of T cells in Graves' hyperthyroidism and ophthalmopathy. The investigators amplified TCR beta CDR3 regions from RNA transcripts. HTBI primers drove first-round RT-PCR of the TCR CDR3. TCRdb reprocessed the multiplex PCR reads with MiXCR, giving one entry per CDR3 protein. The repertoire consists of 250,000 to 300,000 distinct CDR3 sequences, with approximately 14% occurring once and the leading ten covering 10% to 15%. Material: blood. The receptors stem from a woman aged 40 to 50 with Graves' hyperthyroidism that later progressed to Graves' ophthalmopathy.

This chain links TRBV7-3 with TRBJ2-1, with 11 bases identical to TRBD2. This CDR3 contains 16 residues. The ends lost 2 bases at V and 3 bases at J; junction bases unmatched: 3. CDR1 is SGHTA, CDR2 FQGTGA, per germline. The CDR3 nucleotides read TGTGCCAGCAGCTTACCGGGACTAGCGGACTACAATGAGCAGTTCTTC. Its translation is CASSLPGLADYNEQFF.

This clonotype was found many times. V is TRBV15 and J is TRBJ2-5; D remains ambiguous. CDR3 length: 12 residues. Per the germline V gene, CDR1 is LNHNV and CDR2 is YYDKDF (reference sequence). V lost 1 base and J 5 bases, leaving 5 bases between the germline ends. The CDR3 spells CATSRVLETQYF. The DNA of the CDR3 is TGTGCCACCAGCAGAGTTCTCGAGACCCAGTACTTC.

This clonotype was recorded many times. CDR3 sequence (DNA): TGTGCCAGCAGTTTTAGCGGGAGGGCCTCAACAGATACGCAGTATTTT. Protein product: CASSFSGRASTDTQYF. J is TRBJ2-3 and V is TRBV28; 11 bases are shared with TRBD2. With V trimmed by 3 bases and J by 3 bases, 5 bases remained unmatched. Germline assignment: CDR1 MDHEN and CDR2 SYDVKM. This CDR3 is built from 16 residues. The full variable domain, with the rest looked up from reference TRBV28 and TRBJ2-3, is DVKVTQSSRYLVKRTGEKVFLECVQDMDHENMFWYRQDPGLGLRLIYFSYDVKMKEKGDIPEGYSVSREKKERFSLILESASTNQTSMYLCASSFSGRASTDTQYFGPGTRLTVL.

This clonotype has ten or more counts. DNA for the CDR3: TGTGCCAGCAGCTTCACGAGGTCTAACTATGGCTACACCTTC. Its protein is CASSFTRSNYGYTF. J is TRBJ1-2 and V is TRBV11-2; the D is unclear. The V gene's germline CDR1 is SGHAT and CDR2 FQNNGV. Trimming took 3 bases from V and 0 from J, leaving 8 bases between them. The CDR3 runs to 14 residues. Based on the CDR3 plus reference TRBV11-2 and TRBJ1-2, the full variable domain is EAGVAQSPRYKIIEKRQSVAFWCNPISGHATLYWYQQILGQGPKLLIQFQNNGVVDDSQLPKDRFSAERLKGVDSTLKIQPAKLEDSAVYLCASSFTRSNYGYTFGSGTRLTVV.

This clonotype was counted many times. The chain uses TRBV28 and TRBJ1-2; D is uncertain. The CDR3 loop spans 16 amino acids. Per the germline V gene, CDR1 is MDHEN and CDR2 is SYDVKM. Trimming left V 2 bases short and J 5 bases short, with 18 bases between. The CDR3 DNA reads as TGTGCCAGCAGTTTAGGTGCAGCGCAACTGAGATATGGCTACACCTTC. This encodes CASSLGAAQLRYGYTF.

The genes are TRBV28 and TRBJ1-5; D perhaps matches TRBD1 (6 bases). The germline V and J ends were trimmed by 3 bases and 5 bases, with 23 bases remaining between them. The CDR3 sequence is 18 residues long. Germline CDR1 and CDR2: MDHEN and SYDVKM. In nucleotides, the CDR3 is TGTGCCAGCAGTTTTTTACTGGAGGGGGTTAATGGAGATCAGCCCCAGCATTTT. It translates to CASSFLLEGVNGDQPQHF. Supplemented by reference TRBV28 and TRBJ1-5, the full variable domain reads DVKVTQSSRYLVKRTGEKVFLECVQDMDHENMFWYRQDPGLGLRLIYFSYDVKMKEKGDIPEGYSVSREKKERFSLILESASTNQTSMYLCASSFLLEGVNGDQPQHFGDGTRLSIL.

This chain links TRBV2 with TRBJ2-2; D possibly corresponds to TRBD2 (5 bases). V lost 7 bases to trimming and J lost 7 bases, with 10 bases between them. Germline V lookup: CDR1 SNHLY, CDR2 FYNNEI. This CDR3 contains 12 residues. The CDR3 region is CASMAGDGELFF. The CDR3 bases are TGTGCCAGCATGGCGGGCGACGGGGAGCTGTTTTTT.

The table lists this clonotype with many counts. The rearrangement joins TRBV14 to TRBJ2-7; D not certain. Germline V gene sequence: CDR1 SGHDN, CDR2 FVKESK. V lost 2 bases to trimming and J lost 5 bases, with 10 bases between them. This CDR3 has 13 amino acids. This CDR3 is CASSQTSVHEQYF. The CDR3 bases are TGTGCCAGCAGCCAAACCTCCGTCCACGAGCAGTACTTC.

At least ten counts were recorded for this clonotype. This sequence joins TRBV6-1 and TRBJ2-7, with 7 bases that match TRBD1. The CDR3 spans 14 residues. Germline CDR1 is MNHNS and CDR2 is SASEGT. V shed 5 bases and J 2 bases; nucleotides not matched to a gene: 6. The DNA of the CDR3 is TGTGCCAGCAGTCTGCATGACAGGGCCTACGAGCAGTACTTC. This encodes CASSLHDRAYEQYF.

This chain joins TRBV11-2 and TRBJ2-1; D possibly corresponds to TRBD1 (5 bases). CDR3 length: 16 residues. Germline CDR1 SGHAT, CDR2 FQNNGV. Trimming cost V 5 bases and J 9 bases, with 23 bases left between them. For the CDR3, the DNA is TGTGCCAGCAGCAACTTGAGGACAATGACAACCACTGAGCAGTTCTTC. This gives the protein CASSNLRTMTTTEQFF.

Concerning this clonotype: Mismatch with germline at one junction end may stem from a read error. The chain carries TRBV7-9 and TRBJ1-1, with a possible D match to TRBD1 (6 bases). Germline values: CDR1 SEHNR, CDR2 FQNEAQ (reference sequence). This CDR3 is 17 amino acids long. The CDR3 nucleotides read TGTACCAGCAGCATCACCGGAACCAGGGGCTCCCGAACTGAAGCTTTCTTT. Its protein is CTSSITGTRGSRTEAFF.

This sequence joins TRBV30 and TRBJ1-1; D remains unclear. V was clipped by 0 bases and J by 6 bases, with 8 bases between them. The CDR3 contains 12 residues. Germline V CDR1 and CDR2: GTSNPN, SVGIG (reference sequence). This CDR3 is CAWSVTASEAFF. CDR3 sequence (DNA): TGTGCCTGGAGTGTCACAGCCTCTGAAGCTTTCTTT.

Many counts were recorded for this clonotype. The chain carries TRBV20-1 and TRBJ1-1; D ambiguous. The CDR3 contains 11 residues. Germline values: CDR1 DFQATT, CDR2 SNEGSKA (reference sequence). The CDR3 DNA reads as TGCCGGATGTCTTCGAACACTGAAGCTTTCTTT. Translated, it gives CRMSSNTEAFF.

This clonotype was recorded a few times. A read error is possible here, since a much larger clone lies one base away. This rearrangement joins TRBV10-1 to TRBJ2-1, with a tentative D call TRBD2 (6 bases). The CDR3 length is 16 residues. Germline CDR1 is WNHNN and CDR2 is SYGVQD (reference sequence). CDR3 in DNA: TGCGCCAGCAGTGAGAAGGTGCGGGATCTATACAATGAGCAGCTCTTC. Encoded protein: CASSEKVRDLYNEQLF.

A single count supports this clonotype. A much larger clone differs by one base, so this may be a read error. CDR3 sequence (DNA): TGTACCAGCAGCTTGGGACAGTCTAACTATGGCTACACCTTC. Translation gives CTSSLGQSNYGYTF. The rearrangement links TRBV5-6 to TRBJ1-2; 7 bases map to TRBD1. CDR1 and CDR2 from the germline V gene are SGHDT and YYEEEE. The CDR3 has 14 residues.

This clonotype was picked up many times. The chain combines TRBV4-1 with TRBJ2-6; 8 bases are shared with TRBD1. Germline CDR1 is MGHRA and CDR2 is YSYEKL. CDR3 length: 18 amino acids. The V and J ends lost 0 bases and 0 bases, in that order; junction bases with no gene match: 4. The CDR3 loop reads CASSQDGQGLSGANVLTF. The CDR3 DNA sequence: TGCGCCAGCAGCCAAGATGGACAGGGACTCTCTGGGGCCAACGTCCTGACTTTC.

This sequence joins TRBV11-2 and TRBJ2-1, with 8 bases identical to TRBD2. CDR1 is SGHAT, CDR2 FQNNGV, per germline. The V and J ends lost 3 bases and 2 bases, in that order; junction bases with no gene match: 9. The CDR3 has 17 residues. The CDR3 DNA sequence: TGTGCCAGCAGCTTTTCGGGGGACGGGAGGGCCTACAATGAGCAGTTCTTC. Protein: CASSFSGDGRAYNEQFF.

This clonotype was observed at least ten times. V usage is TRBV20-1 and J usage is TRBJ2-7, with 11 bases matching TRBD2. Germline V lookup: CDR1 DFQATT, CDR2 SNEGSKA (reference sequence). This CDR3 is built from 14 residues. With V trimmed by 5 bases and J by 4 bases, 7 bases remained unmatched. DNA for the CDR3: TGCAGTGCTTATTTTAGCGGGAGGGCATACGAGCAGTACTTC. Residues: CSAYFSGRAYEQYF.

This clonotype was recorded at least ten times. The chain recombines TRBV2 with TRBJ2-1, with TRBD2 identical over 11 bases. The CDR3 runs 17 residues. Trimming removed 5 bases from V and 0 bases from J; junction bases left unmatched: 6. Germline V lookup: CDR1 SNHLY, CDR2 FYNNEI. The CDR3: CASSPLAGGLSYNEQFF. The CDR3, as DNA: TGTGCCAGCAGTCCCCTAGCGGGAGGTCTCTCCTACAATGAGCAGTTCTTC.

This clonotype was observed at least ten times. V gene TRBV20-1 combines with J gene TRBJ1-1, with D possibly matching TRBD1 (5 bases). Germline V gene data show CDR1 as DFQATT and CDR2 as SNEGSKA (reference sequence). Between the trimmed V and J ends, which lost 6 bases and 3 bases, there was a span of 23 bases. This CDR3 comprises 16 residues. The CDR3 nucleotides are TGCAGTGCAACTAGGGGTTCTTGGCGGTCTGACACTGAAGCTTTCTTT. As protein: CSATRGSWRSDTEAFF.

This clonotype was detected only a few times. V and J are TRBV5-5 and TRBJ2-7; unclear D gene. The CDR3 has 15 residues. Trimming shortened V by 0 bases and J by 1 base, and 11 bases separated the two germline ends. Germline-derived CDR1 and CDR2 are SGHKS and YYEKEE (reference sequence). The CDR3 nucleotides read TGTGCCAGCAGCTTGGTCGTTCTGGGTTCCTACGAGCAGTACTTC. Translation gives CASSLVVLGSYEQYF.